Below are 14 T cell receptor beta chains sequenced from a single sample in a study of B cell selection in AIRE deficiency. Conventional CD4 T cells were sorted as CD4+CD127+ cells. Repertoires were generated with immunoSEQ multiplex PCR, while TCRdb's copy carries only in-frame clones and drops some. In the table there are fewer than 25,000 clones, 96% of which are singletons. The sequenced material came from CD4+CD127+ conventional T cells sorted from PBMCs. These receptor sequences come from a human donor in good health.

The V and J genes are TRBV27 and TRBJ2-2; TRBD2 is a possible D gene (5 bases). The V gene lost 2 bases and the J gene lost 0 bases, with 7 bases spanning the gap. Germline values: CDR1 MNHEY, CDR2 SMNVEV (reference sequence). The CDR3 has 15 residues. The CDR3 spells CASSLRGANTGELFF. CDR3 DNA sequence: TGTGCCAGCAGTTTACGGGGTGCGAACACCGGGGAGCTGTTTTTT.

The genes are TRBV6-5 and TRBJ2-3; 7 nucleotides line up with TRBD2. Germline V gene lookup returns CDR1 MNHEY and CDR2 SVGAGI. The CDR3 runs to 16 residues. V gave up 2 bases and J gave up 0 bases; unmatched junction bases: 5. CDR3 in DNA: TGTGCCAGCAGTTACGATCTAGCGGCGAGCACAGATACGCAGTATTTT. Translating gives CASSYDLAASTDTQYF.

V is TRBV5-1 and J is TRBJ1-4; possible D gene TRBD1, 5 bases. Germline V gene data show CDR1 as SGHRS and CDR2 as YFSETQ. The CDR3 is made up of 15 amino acids. Trimming stripped 0 bases from V and 7 bases from J, with 13 bases between. CDR3 DNA: TGCGCCAGCAGCTTGGAGGGACCACCGGCTGAAAAACTGTTTTTT. Translation: CASSLEGPPAEKLFF. Full variable domain (missing parts from reference TRBV5-1 and TRBJ1-4): KAGVTQTPRYLIKTRGQQVTLSCSPISGHRSVSWYQQTPGQGLQFLFEYFSETQRNKGNFPGRFSGRQFSNSRSEMNVSTLELGDSALYLCASSLEGPPAEKLFFGSGTQLSVL.

This chain links TRBV5-5 with TRBJ2-3; D gene unclear. The CDR3 spans 16 residues. V shed 1 base and J shed 0 bases, with 12 bases lying between them. The germline V gene has CDR1 SGHKS and CDR2 YYEKEE (reference sequence). CDR3 in DNA: TGTGCCAGCAGCTTGCCACAAAGTGAGAGCACAGATACGCAGTATTTT. Its protein product is CASSLPQSESTDTQYF.

CDR3: CASSSPGQGFTQYF. CDR3 in DNA: TGCGCCAGCAGCTCTCCGGGACAGGGGTTCACGCAGTATTTT. The rearrangement uses TRBV5-1 and TRBJ2-3; the match to TRBD1 covers 10 bases. The CDR3 contains 14 residues. Losses at the gene ends were 3 bases for V and 9 bases for J; bases not matched to a gene: 7. In germline, CDR1 is SGHRS, CDR2 YFSETQ.

V usage is TRBV9 and J usage is TRBJ1-3, with D unresolved. Trimming left V 3 bases short and J 0 bases short, with 13 bases between. The V gene's germline CDR1 is SGDLS and CDR2 YYNGEE. The CDR3 consists of 16 residues. The CDR3 DNA sequence: TGTGCCAGCAGCGCGGGGTTGGCCGGCTCTGGAAACACCATATATTTT. This gives the protein CASSAGLAGSGNTIYF.

This clone was detected only once. This chain connects TRBV7-2 to TRBJ1-5, with a possible D match to TRBD1 (5 bases). V was trimmed by 1 base and J by 0 bases, leaving 10 bases between them. The CDR3 runs to 16 residues. CDR1 and CDR2 (germline): SGHTA, FQGNSA. The DNA of the CDR3 is TGTGCCAGCAGCTTAGAACAGGCCATTAGCAATCAGCCCCAGCATTTT. Translating gives CASSLEQAISNQPQHF.

This sequence joins TRBV29-1 and TRBJ1-3; D ambiguous. The ends were cut back, 4 bases at V and 0 bases at J, with 10 bases in the middle. The CDR3 is 14 residues long. Germline values: CDR1 SQVTM, CDR2 ANQGSEA. In DNA, the CDR3 is TGCAGCGTTGTGTTGAGGAGCTCTGGAAACACCATATATTTT. Amino acids: CSVVLRSSGNTIYF.

The chain links TRBV7-9 to TRBJ1-6; TRBD1 is a possible D gene (5 bases). Trimming took off 5 bases at V and 14 bases at J, with 10 bases between the two ends. There are 11 residues in the CDR3. Germline assignment: CDR1 SEHNR and CDR2 FQNEAQ (reference sequence). Here the CDR3 DNA reads TGTGCCAGCAGCAGCCGGGACGCCCTCCACTTT. Amino acid sequence: CASSSRDALHF.

The chain joins TRBV2 to TRBJ2-3, with 12 bases that match TRBD2. Trimming took 9 bases from V and 0 from J; bases not matched to a gene: 19. The germline V gene encodes CDR1 SNHLY and CDR2 FYNNEI. This CDR3 has 20 amino acids. The CDR3 DNA sequence: TGTGCCAGTAAAGCCGGGACTAGCGGGCGACGCACCACTAGCACAGATACGCAGTATTTT. It encodes CASKAGTSGRRTTSTDTQYF.

The rearrangement joins TRBV27 to TRBJ1-5, with unresolved D. The length of the CDR3 is 16 residues. V gave up 5 bases and J gave up 0 bases, with 14 bases separating them. In germline, CDR1 is MNHEY, CDR2 SMNVEV (reference sequence). For the CDR3, the DNA is TGTGCCAGCAGTAACCCTAAACGGTATAGCAATCAGCCCCAGCATTTT. This translates into CASSNPKRYSNQPQHF.

The chain's CDR3 is CATSRVDRDDSPLHF. For the CDR3, the DNA is TGTGCCACCAGCAGGGTAGACAGGGACGATTCACCCCTCCACTTT. The gene calls are TRBV15 and TRBJ1-6; 7 bases fit TRBD1. Germline loops: CDR1 LNHNV, CDR2 YYDKDF (reference sequence). J gave up 8 bases and V 3 bases, and 7 bases lay outside the gene matches. This CDR3 region has 15 residues. The variable domain in full, with the rest retrieved from reference TRBV15 and TRBJ1-6, is DAMVIQNPRYQVTQFGKPVTLSCSQTLNHNVMYWYQQKSSQAPKLLFHYYDKDFNNEADTPDNFQSRRPNTSFCFLDIRSPGLGDTAMYLCATSRVDRDDSPLHFGNGTRLTVT.

This chain links TRBV10-3 with TRBJ1-2; D unresolved. The CDR3 runs to 12 residues. Trimming took 3 bases from V and 6 from J, leaving 8 bases between them. In germline, CDR1 is ENHRY, CDR2 SYGVKD. In DNA form, the CDR3 reads TGTGCCATCAGTGATTTCCGGGATGGCTACACCTTC. It is translated as CAISDFRDGYTF.

V is TRBV30 and J is TRBJ1-1; D is possibly TRBD1 (6 bases). Germline CDR1 is GTSNPN and CDR2 is SVGIG (reference sequence). The CDR3 length is 14 residues. Trimming stripped 2 bases from V and 1 base from J, with 11 bases between. Here the CDR3 reads CAWSPGQKNTEAFF. CDR3 bases: TGTGCCTGGAGTCCCGGACAGAAGAACACTGAAGCTTTCTTT.